The next 26 T cell receptor beta chains were all read from a single sample in a study of blood T cell repertoires in COVID-19 (dated by TCRdb to about 2020). The library was generated by the immunoSEQ multiplex PCR assay. TCRdb holds this immuneACCESS table with in-frame rearrangements only. Some clones are missing; in checked studies, unresolved V genes explain under half, and the rest has no known cause. The sample table records hundreds of thousands of clones; 88% of these occur just once. 5% to 6.5% of the sample is in the top ten clones. The sample was peripheral blood. All receptors come from a woman aged 25 to 39 with COVID-19, enrolled during active disease.

J is TRBJ1-1 and V is TRBV19; D may be TRBD1 (5 bases). CDR3 length equals 16 residues. V lost 5 bases, J lost 0 bases, and 16 bases lay in between. The germline gives CDR1 LNHDA, CDR2 SQIVND (reference sequence). In DNA, the CDR3 is TGTGCCAGTAGTGCCCCCGGGACTGACATGAACACTGAAGCTTTCTTT. The encoded protein is CASSAPGTDMNTEAFF.

This clone was detected once. This chain joins TRBV27 and TRBJ1-5; D uncertain. Per the germline V gene, CDR1 is MNHEY and CDR2 is SMNVEV (reference sequence). V was cut by 5 bases and J by 3 bases, with 11 bases left in between. The CDR3 totals 14 residues. CDR3 bases: TGTGCCAGCAGTACAGCTCCCGTCAATCAGCCCCAGCATTTT. This translates into CASSTAPVNQPQHF.

This clone has only a few counts. The V and J genes are TRBV28 and TRBJ2-7, with a weak D call TRBD1 (6 bases). CDR3 size: 14 residues. The germline V gene has CDR1 MDHEN and CDR2 SYDVKM. Trimming took 7 bases from V and 4 from J, leaving 17 bases between them. The CDR3 loop reads CASILGGGRYEQYV. The CDR3 DNA reads as TGTGCCAGCATCTTAGGGGGTGGAAGGTACGAGCAGTACGTC.

The rearrangement links TRBV19 to TRBJ2-3; TRBD2 aligns across 7 bases. Per germline, CDR1 LNHDA and CDR2 SQIVND (reference sequence). This CDR3 spans 15 amino acids. The ends lost 5 bases at V and 2 bases at J; junction bases unmatched: 7. Written as DNA, the CDR3 is TGTGCCAGTAGTGGTTACGGGGGGTCCACAGATACGCAGTATTTT. Translated, it gives CASSGYGGSTDTQYF.

V gene TRBV18 combines with J gene TRBJ1-1; no clear D. Trimming took 3 bases from V and 7 from J, leaving 12 bases between them. CDR3 length: 13 amino acids. Germline V lookup: CDR1 KGHSH, CDR2 LQKENI. The CDR3: CASSPTGYDEAFF. CDR3 nucleotides: TGTGCCAGCTCACCTACGGGGTACGATGAAGCTTTCTTT.

V and J are TRBV24-1 and TRBJ2-1, with D tentatively TRBD1 (8 bases). With 4 bases removed from V and 4 bases from J, the gap between germline ends came to 19 bases. CDR1 is KGHDR and CDR2 is SFDVKD in the germline V gene. This CDR3 is built from 17 residues. The CDR3 is CATSDPTGEGPYNEQFF. The CDR3 DNA is TGTGCCACCAGTGACCCGACAGGGGAGGGCCCTTACAATGAGCAGTTCTTC.

The V call is TRBV27, the J call TRBJ2-2; 7 bases fit TRBD2. The germline V gene encodes CDR1 MNHEY and CDR2 SMNVEV (reference sequence). This CDR3 is 13 amino acids long. With 6 bases clipped from V and 6 bases from J, the junction kept 4 bases outside the gene matches. The CDR3 DNA reads TGTGCCAGCAGGGAACTAGCGCCCGGGGAGCTGTTTTTT. It is translated as CASRELAPGELFF.

The chain carries TRBV14 and TRBJ1-2; D gene ambiguous. The CDR3 sequence is 14 residues long. V shed 5 bases and J shed 6 bases, with 16 bases lying between them. The germline CDR1 and CDR2 sequences are SGHDN and FVKESK. CDR3 coding DNA: TGTGCCAGCAGCGCCAGCCGGGGATGGGATGGCTACACCTTC. It codes for CASSASRGWDGYTF.

The rearrangement links TRBV18 to TRBJ1-1; 7 bases align to TRBD1. The CDR3 totals 14 residues. Germline V gives CDR1 KGHSH, CDR2 LQKENI. V dropped 3 bases and J dropped 3; count of bases not matched to a gene: 4. CDR3 region: CASSPLGGDTEAFF. Written as DNA, the CDR3 is TGTGCCAGCTCACCGCTAGGGGGCGACACTGAAGCTTTCTTT.

The J gene is TRBJ2-1, the V gene TRBV20-1, with 12 bases matching TRBD2. V shed 3 bases, J shed 6 bases, and the junction held 12 bases outside the gene matches. Germline CDR1 and CDR2: DFQATT and SNEGSKA (reference sequence). The CDR3 sequence is 17 residues long. The CDR3 DNA reads TGCAGTGCTAGTTCCCGCTCCCCTAGCGGGAGGGCCAATGAGCAGTTCTTC. Residues: CSASSRSPSGRANEQFF.

The rearrangement joins TRBV7-6 to TRBJ2-5, with TRBD1 matching 9 bases. Germline V CDR1 and CDR2: SGHVS, FNYEAQ. J lost 5 bases, V lost 4 bases, and 5 bases had no gene match. The CDR3 is made up of 14 amino acids. CDR3 amino acids: CASSSQGAMETQYF. Written as DNA, the CDR3 is TGTGCCAGCAGCTCACAGGGGGCGATGGAGACCCAGTACTTC.

This chain uses TRBV12-5 with TRBJ2-2; D remains unclear. CDR1 and CDR2 from the germline V gene are LGHNT and FRNRAP. The V end lost 5 bases, the J end lost 7 bases, and 8 bases lay between the germline ends. This CDR3 has 12 residues. The CDR3 DNA reads as TGTGCTAGTGGTGATGGGCACGGGGAGCTGTTTTTT. As protein: CASGDGHGELFF.

The table lists this clone with a count of one. The gene calls are TRBV6-5 and TRBJ1-5; 9 nucleotides align to TRBD1. Germline V lookup: CDR1 MNHEY, CDR2 SVGAGI. The CDR3 runs 15 residues. V lost 5 bases, J lost 3 bases, and 5 bases stayed unmatched. CDR3 sequence (DNA): TGTGCCAGCAGTCCTCGGACAGGGGCCAATCAGCCCCAGCATTTT. Translated: CASSPRTGANQPQHF.

The V gene is TRBV28, the J gene TRBJ2-2; 7 bases are a match to TRBD1. The V gene's germline CDR1 is MDHEN and CDR2 SYDVKM. The CDR3 is 15 residues long. V shed 11 bases, J shed 7 bases, and the junction held 16 bases outside the gene matches. In DNA, the CDR3 is TGTGCCGCGGGTAGAACAGGGGCGTTTGGCGGGGAGCTGTTTTTT. Protein sequence: CAAGRTGAFGGELFF.

The genes are TRBV4-2 and TRBJ2-3; 8 nucleotides line up with TRBD2. There are 17 residues in the CDR3. The V gene's germline CDR1 is LGHNA and CDR2 YNFKEQ. V lost 1 base and J lost 2; bases outside the gene matches: 8. The DNA of the CDR3 is TGTGCCAGCAGCCAAGGAATCAGCGGGGGCCTCACAGATACGCAGTATTTT. It yields the protein CASSQGISGGLTDTQYF.

This clone has only a few counts. The chain's CDR3 is CASSPGQGDYEKLFF. The CDR3 DNA is TGTGCCAGCAGCCCGGGACAGGGGGATTATGAAAAACTGTTTTTT. The V and J genes are TRBV7-9 and TRBJ1-4; TRBD1 matches 11 bases. Germline CDR1 and CDR2: SEHNR and FQNEAQ (reference sequence). This CDR3 contains 15 residues. V was clipped by 5 bases and J by 6 bases; unmatched bases: 5.

The rearrangement joins TRBV7-2 to TRBJ2-1; maybe TRBD2 (5 bases). The CDR3 contains 15 residues. With 2 bases removed from V and 2 bases from J, the gap between germline ends came to 10 bases. Germline CDR1 is SGHTA and CDR2 is FQGNSA. CDR3 nucleotides: TGTGCCAGCAGCTTAATTGTCGGGACCTACAATGAGCAGTTCTTC. This codes for CASSLIVGTYNEQFF.

The chain is built from TRBV11-2 and TRBJ2-1, with 11 bases that match TRBD1. J lost 6 bases, V lost 5 bases, and 6 bases had no gene match. CDR1 SGHAT and CDR2 FQNNGV come from the germline V gene. The CDR3 is 15 amino acids. CDR3: CASSMRTGGGNEQFF. DNA for the CDR3: TGTGCCAGCAGCATGAGGACAGGGGGCGGCAATGAGCAGTTCTTC.

The chain has TRBV5-1 and TRBJ2-3, with D unresolved. V lost 0 bases, J lost 0 bases, and 11 bases lay in between. Germline lookup yields CDR1 SGHRS and CDR2 YFSETQ. The CDR3 length is 16 residues. CDR3 bases: TGCGCCAGCAGCTTGGGCGGTGGTTCTAGCACAGATACGCAGTATTTT. Translation: CASSLGGGSSTDTQYF.

Only one count was recorded for this clone. The chain couples TRBV11-2 to TRBJ2-7, with 7 bases that match TRBD1. V dropped 5 bases and J dropped 8; count of bases not matched to a gene: 15. CDR1 and CDR2 (germline): SGHAT, FQNNGV. The CDR3 runs to 15 residues. CDR3 in amino acids: CASSGSFDRVIKQYF. Written as DNA, the CDR3 is TGTGCCAGCAGCGGTTCGTTCGACAGGGTGATTAAGCAGTACTTC.

This sequence joins TRBV4-3 and TRBJ2-7, with a possible D match to TRBD2 (5 bases). There are 16 residues in the CDR3. From germline, CDR1 is LGHNA and CDR2 YSLEER. V gave up 0 bases and J gave up 0 bases, with 12 bases separating them. CDR3 region: CASSQDRSGSSYEQYF. CDR3 coding DNA: TGCGCCAGCAGCCAAGACCGGAGCGGCAGCTCCTACGAGCAGTACTTC.

This chain uses TRBV24-1 with TRBJ2-1, with 10 bases matching TRBD1. V lost 3 bases to trimming and J lost 6 bases; unmatched junction nucleotides: 7. Germline V CDR1 and CDR2: KGHDR, SFDVKD. The CDR3 sequence is 16 residues long. The chain's CDR3 is CATSDPGQGSVNEQFF. The CDR3 DNA reads TGTGCCACCAGTGATCCGGGACAGGGGAGTGTCAATGAGCAGTTCTTC.

Written as DNA, the CDR3 is TGTGCCAGTAGCCCCGGGAGGGCCCTCTATAATTCACCCCTCCACTTT. It specifies CASSPGRALYNSPLHF. This chain joins TRBV19 and TRBJ1-6; D uncertain. The CDR3 consists of 16 residues. From germline, CDR1 is LNHDA and CDR2 SQIVND (reference sequence). V lost 6 bases and J 3 bases, leaving 15 bases between the germline ends.

V gene TRBV5-8 combines with J gene TRBJ1-2, with D perhaps TRBD1 (5 bases). V dropped 4 bases and J dropped 6 bases, with 16 bases sitting between them. CDR3 length equals 14 residues. CDR1 and CDR2 (germline): SGHTS, YDEGEE. The CDR3 sequence: CASSDREPGHGYTF. The DNA for the CDR3 is TGTGCCAGCAGCGACAGAGAACCCGGACATGGCTACACCTTC.

The chain has TRBV5-5 and TRBJ2-1; possibly TRBD1 for D (7 bases). V was trimmed by 2 bases and J by 3 bases, leaving 12 bases between them. The germline V gene has CDR1 SGHKS and CDR2 YYEKEE (reference sequence). CDR3 length: 15 amino acids. CDR3 sequence: CASSFQGGNYNEQFF. DNA for the CDR3: TGTGCCAGCAGCTTTCAGGGGGGAAACTACAATGAGCAGTTCTTC.

The chain couples TRBV27 to TRBJ2-2; TRBD1 is a possible D gene (6 bases). Germline CDR1 reads MNHEY; CDR2 reads SMNVEV (reference sequence). The CDR3 covers 16 residues. The V gene lost 7 bases and the J gene lost 1 base, with 16 bases spanning the gap. The DNA of the CDR3 is TGTGCCAGCAACTCCCTGGGGGCGGGGAACACCGGGGAGCTGTTTTTT. It encodes CASNSLGAGNTGELFF.